This passage covers 17 T cell receptor beta chains from one sample sequenced in a study of brain T cells in children with intractable seizures. Produced via immunoSEQ multiplex PCR; TCRdb's table is partial and in-frame only. The data hold about 340,000 clones, with over 90% observed a single time. Indicated time point: blood from clinic visit 5 months post-surgery; TSC patient then seizure free. The sequencing used peripheral blood, collected roughly 5 months after surgery. These receptors came from a boy less than two years old with tuberous sclerosis and intractable seizures.

CDR3 loop: CASSQGETLGEQYF. CDR3 coding DNA: TGTGCCAGCAGCCAAGGAGAGACTTTGGGCGAGCAGTACTTC. The chain employs TRBV3-1 (or the pseudogene TRBV3-2) and TRBJ2-7; unclear D gene. The CDR3 extends over 14 amino acids. Germline CDR1 reads LGHDT; CDR2 reads YNNKEL (reference sequence). V lost 1 base to trimming and J lost 6 bases, with 13 bases between them.

The chain employs TRBV6-5 and TRBJ2-1; D is unclear. CDR3 length: 10 amino acids. V lost 4 bases and J lost 13, with 8 bases in between. The germline gives CDR1 MNHEY, CDR2 SVGAGI. The DNA of the CDR3 is TGTGCCAGCAGTTTGATAGAACAGTTCTTC. Translated: CASSLIEQFF.

The genes are TRBV19 and TRBJ2-5; D is uncertain. The germline V and J ends were trimmed by 3 bases and 7 bases, with 12 bases remaining between them. This CDR3 region has 13 residues. Looked up from germline, CDR1 is LNHDA and CDR2 is SQIVND (reference sequence). The CDR3 nucleotides read TGTGCCAGTAGTATCGACGGGTGGGGGACCCAGTACTTC. Amino acid sequence: CASSIDGWGTQYF.

The genes are TRBV7-2 and TRBJ1-1; 8 positions match TRBD1. The germline V gene encodes CDR1 SGHTA and CDR2 FQGNSA. The CDR3 loop spans 15 amino acids. Trimming cost V 5 bases and J 5 bases; bases outside gene matches: 10. The CDR3 nucleotides read TGTGCCAGCAGCAACCAGGGGGCTGGAGGGACTGAAGCTTTCTTT. Its translation is CASSNQGAGGTEAFF.

The V call is TRBV12-3 or TRBV12-4, the J call TRBJ2-1; no firm D call. The CDR3 length is 12 residues. V lost 4 bases to trimming and J lost 7 bases, with 8 bases between them. The chain's CDR3 is CASSSGMNEQFF. The CDR3 region has the DNA TGTGCCAGCAGTTCAGGTATGAATGAGCAGTTCTTC.

The chain recombines TRBV11-2 with TRBJ2-3, with 8 bases aligning to TRBD1. After removal of 3 bases from V and 2 bases from J, the junction contained 4 bases not matched to a gene. Germline assignment: CDR1 SGHAT and CDR2 FQNNGV. The CDR3 loop spans 15 amino acids. DNA for the CDR3: TGTGCCAGCAGCTTGACAGGGGTTCACACAGATACGCAGTATTTT. This encodes CASSLTGVHTDTQYF.

The J gene is TRBJ2-1, the V gene TRBV30; D not certain. Trimming shortened V by 2 bases and J by 3 bases, and 14 bases separated the two germline ends. This CDR3 region has 15 residues. Germline V lookup: CDR1 GTSNPN, CDR2 SVGIG (reference sequence). CDR3 protein: CAWSSGPASYNEQFF. The DNA for the CDR3 is TGTGCCTGGAGTTCGGGTCCAGCCAGCTACAATGAGCAGTTCTTC.

V and J are TRBV19 and TRBJ1-5; D remains unclear. V lost 3 bases and J 7 bases, leaving 13 bases between the germline ends. The CDR3 is 14 residues long. In germline, CDR1 is LNHDA, CDR2 SQIVND (reference sequence). CDR3 in amino acids: CASSMDQTRQPQHF. CDR3 nucleotides: TGTGCCAGTAGTATGGATCAGACACGGCAGCCCCAGCATTTT.

A remark on this clone: At the DNA level, this CDR3 is encoded by other sequences in the same sample as well. This rearrangement joins TRBV10-1 to TRBJ2-7; D is unresolved. Trimming took 3 bases from V and 0 from J, leaving 6 bases between them. The CDR3 contains 13 residues. CDR1 WNHNN and CDR2 SYGVQD come from the germline V gene (reference sequence). CDR3 amino acids: CASSDRISYEQYF. CDR3 in DNA: TGCGCCAGCAGTGACCGGATCTCCTACGAGCAGTACTTC.

The chain recombines TRBV19 with TRBJ2-7; D unresolved. The germline gives CDR1 LNHDA, CDR2 SQIVND (reference sequence). The CDR3 sequence is 13 residues long. V was pared by 3 bases and J by 3 bases, with 9 bases between. The CDR3 DNA is TGTGCCAGTAGTATTGGGCACAACTACGAGCAGTACTTC. It codes for CASSIGHNYEQYF.

The chain carries TRBV6-1 and TRBJ2-1, with D possibly TRBD1 on 6 matching bases. Between the trimmed V and J ends, which lost 3 bases and 12 bases, there was a span of 24 bases. This CDR3 has 16 amino acids. Germline assignment: CDR1 MNHNS and CDR2 SASEGT. Here the CDR3 reads CASSDSRTVPMYGQFF. DNA of the CDR3: TGTGCCAGCAGTGATTCTAGGACAGTCCCTATGTATGGGCAGTTCTTC.

In its sample, this clone was seen once. The chain is built from TRBV11-3 and TRBJ2-7; D tentatively reads TRBD1 or TRBD2 (5 bases each). V was cut by 5 bases and J by 0 bases, with 14 bases left in between. The CDR3 is made up of 15 amino acids. Germline CDR1 reads SGHNT; CDR2 reads YENEEA. CDR3 DNA sequence: TGTGCCAGCAGCACATTTAGCGACAGCTCCTACGAGCAGTACTTC. Its translation is CASSTFSDSSYEQYF.

The chain is built from TRBV5-1 and TRBJ1-5; TRBD1 agrees at 8 bases. V dropped 3 bases and J dropped 2; count of bases not matched to a gene: 10. Germline CDR1 SGHRS, CDR2 YFSETQ. This CDR3 region has 17 residues. CDR3 sequence: CASSSRTGKGGNQPQHF. DNA for the CDR3: TGCGCCAGCAGCTCGAGGACAGGGAAAGGCGGCAATCAGCCCCAGCATTTT.

The CDR3 is CASSVGLLQREQYF. The CDR3 DNA follows: TGTGCCAGCAGCGTAGGACTCCTCCAGCGCGAGCAGTACTTC. V is TRBV9 and J is TRBJ2-7; no definite D call. Germline loops: CDR1 SGDLS, CDR2 YYNGEE. The ends were cut back, 0 bases at V and 6 bases at J, with 13 bases in the middle. The CDR3 is made up of 14 amino acids.

V gene TRBV11-2 combines with J gene TRBJ2-7; D ambiguous. The germline V gene encodes CDR1 SGHAT and CDR2 FQNNGV. The CDR3 has 12 residues. Trimming took off 1 base at V and 2 bases at J, with 3 bases between the two ends. CDR3 coding DNA: TGTGCCAGCAGCTTAGCGACCTACGAGCAGTACTTC. It encodes CASSLATYEQYF.

The chain is built from TRBV29-1 and TRBJ1-2; D is possibly TRBD1 (5 bases). Germline assignment: CDR1 SQVTM and CDR2 ANQGSEA. The CDR3 spans 12 residues. The chain's CDR3 is CSGGSEVYGYTF. The CDR3 DNA reads TGCAGTGGGGGGTCTGAAGTCTATGGCTACACCTTC. The full variable domain, with the rest looked up from reference TRBV29-1 and TRBJ1-2, is SAVISQKPSRDICQRGTSLTIQCQVDSQVTMMFWYRQQPGQSLTLIATANQGSEATYESGFVIDKFPISRPNLTFSTLTVSNMSPEDSSIYLCSGGSEVYGYTFGSGTRLTVV.

This clone is a singleton in its sample. This chain links TRBV9 with TRBJ1-2; D not certain. V was trimmed by 1 base and J by 4 bases, leaving 11 bases between them. The CDR3 is 14 residues long. Germline assignment: CDR1 SGDLS and CDR2 YYNGEE. The CDR3 reads CASSVYDNLYGYTF. For the CDR3, the DNA is TGTGCCAGCAGCGTATATGACAACCTCTATGGCTACACCTTC. Full variable domain (remainder filled in from reference TRBV9 and TRBJ1-2): DSGVTQTPKHLITATGQRVTLRCSPRSGDLSVYWYQQSLDQGLQFLIQYYNGEERAKGNILERFSAQQFPDLHSELNLSSLELGDSALYFCASSVYDNLYGYTFGSGTRLTVV.